This entry lists 8 T cell receptor beta chains sequenced from one sample in a study of blood T cell repertoires in COVID-19. Profiling relied on immunoSEQ multiplex PCR, and the TCRdb table lists in-frame clones only, not all of them. The sample holds around 300,000 clones; 80% to 90% are singletons and the top ten take 2.4%. Sequenced material: PBMCs or T cells enriched from blood (not recorded which). These receptors came from a woman between 18 and 30 years old who had recovered from COVID-19.

This chain links TRBV20-1 with TRBJ1-1, with D possibly being TRBD1 (5 bases). Trimming stripped 5 bases from V and 9 bases from J, with 13 bases between. Germline CDR1 is DFQATT and CDR2 is SNEGSKA (reference sequence). CDR3 size: 11 residues. The CDR3, as DNA: TGCAGTGCTCCCCAGGGAAACCAAGCTTTCTTT. Translating gives CSAPQGNQAFF.

The V call is TRBV20-1, the J call TRBJ1-1; no clear D. From germline, CDR1 is DFQATT and CDR2 SNEGSKA (reference sequence). The length of the CDR3 is 11 residues. The germline V and J ends were trimmed by 4 bases and 4 bases, with 7 bases remaining between them. In DNA, the CDR3 is TGCAGTGCTACTGTCCTCACTGAAGCTTTCTTT. Protein product: CSATVLTEAFF.

J is TRBJ1-2 and V is TRBV29-1; D might be TRBD1 (5 bases). The CDR3 is 13 residues long. Per germline, CDR1 SQVTM and CDR2 ANQGSEA. V was pared by 4 bases and J by 3 bases, with 12 bases between. The CDR3 sequence: CSVVGQGDYGYTF. CDR3 nucleotide sequence: TGCAGCGTTGTCGGGCAGGGTGACTATGGCTACACCTTC.

This clone showed up just a few times. CDR3 nucleotides: TGTGCCAGCAGCTTAGCGTCACACTCCTACGAGCAGTACTTC. Translated, it gives CASSLASHSYEQYF. The J gene is TRBJ2-7, the V gene TRBV7-9; no clear D gene. This CDR3 comprises 14 residues. With 0 bases removed from V and 0 bases from J, the gap between germline ends came to 6 bases. Germline lookup yields CDR1 SEHNR and CDR2 FQNEAQ (reference sequence).

This chain links TRBV3-1 (or the pseudogene TRBV3-2) with TRBJ2-7, with D perhaps matching TRBD2 (5 bases). Germline lookup yields CDR1 LGHDT and CDR2 YNNKEL (reference sequence). Trimming removed 4 bases at V and 5 bases at J, with 12 bases between. The CDR3 has 13 residues. The chain's CDR3 is CASSPEMRDEQYF. CDR3 in DNA: TGTGCCAGCAGCCCCGAAATGAGGGACGAGCAGTACTTC.

The genes are TRBV7-9 and TRBJ1-1; the D gene is possibly TRBD1 (5 bases). The V and J ends lost 4 bases and 8 bases respectively, with 14 bases between them. Looked up from germline, CDR1 is SEHNR and CDR2 is FQNEAQ (reference sequence). This CDR3 has 13 amino acids. CDR3: CASSSRGDREAFF. The CDR3 DNA is TGTGCCAGCAGCTCACGGGGGGATCGAGAAGCTTTCTTT.

V gene TRBV28 combines with J gene TRBJ1-2; D is uncertain. Germline V gene data show CDR1 as MDHEN and CDR2 as SYDVKM. V lost 6 bases, J lost 0 bases, and 8 bases lay in between. CDR3 size: 13 residues. CDR3 nucleotide sequence: TGTGCCAGCAGACAGACCCCTAACTATGGCTACACCTTC. It yields the protein CASRQTPNYGYTF.

This rearrangement joins TRBV12-3 or TRBV12-4 to TRBJ1-1; TRBD1 is a possible D gene (5 bases). There are 13 residues in the CDR3. Trimming shortened V by 6 bases and J by 7 bases, and 15 bases separated the two germline ends. CDR3: CASSFAVRVEAFF. CDR3 nucleotide sequence: TGTGCCAGCAGCTTCGCGGTCAGGGTTGAAGCTTTCTTT.